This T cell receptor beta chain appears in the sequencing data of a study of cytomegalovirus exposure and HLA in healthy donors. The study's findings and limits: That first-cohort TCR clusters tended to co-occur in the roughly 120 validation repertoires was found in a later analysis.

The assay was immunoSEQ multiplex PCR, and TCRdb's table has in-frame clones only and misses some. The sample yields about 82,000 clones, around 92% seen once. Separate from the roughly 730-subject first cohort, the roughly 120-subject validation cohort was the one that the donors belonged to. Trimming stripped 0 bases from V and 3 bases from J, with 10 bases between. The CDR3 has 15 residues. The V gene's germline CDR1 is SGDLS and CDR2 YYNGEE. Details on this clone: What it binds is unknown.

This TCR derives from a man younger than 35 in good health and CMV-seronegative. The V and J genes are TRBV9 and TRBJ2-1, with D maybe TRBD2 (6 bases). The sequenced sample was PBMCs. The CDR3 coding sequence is TGTGCCAGCAGCGTAGAAATCGGGGGCTACAATGAGCAGTTCTTC. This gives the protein CASSVEIGGYNEQFF.